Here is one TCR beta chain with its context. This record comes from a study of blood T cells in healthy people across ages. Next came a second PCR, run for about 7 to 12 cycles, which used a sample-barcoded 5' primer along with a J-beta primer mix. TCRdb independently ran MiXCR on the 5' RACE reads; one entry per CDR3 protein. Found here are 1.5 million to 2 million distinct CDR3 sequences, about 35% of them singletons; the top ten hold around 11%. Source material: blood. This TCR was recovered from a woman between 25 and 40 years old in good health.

The CDR3 bases are TGTGCCAGCAGCGTTAGCCAGGGGGGCTCACCCCTCCACTTT. Translating gives CASSVSQGGSPLHF. The rearrangement links TRBV9 to TRBJ1-6; 7 bases agree with TRBD1. V dropped 2 bases and J dropped 10; count of bases not matched to a gene: 6. The CDR3 length is 14 residues. Per the germline V gene, CDR1 is SGDLS and CDR2 is YYNGEE.